The T cell receptor beta chain under discussion was sequenced for a study of OX40 agonist ivuxolimab in advanced cancers. On the study more broadly: Hepatocellular carcinoma, melanoma, renal cell or head and neck cancer occurred in dose-escalation patients. Study-wide results and limits: The expanded peripheral T cells' antigen specificity was not determined. Low normalized T-cell clonal expansion was additionally recorded for some nonresponders.

The data were produced by immunoSEQ multiplex PCR, yet TCRdb's version contains in-frame clones alone and is incomplete. The sample lists fewer than 25,000 clones, roughly 78% occurring once. Germline values: CDR1 SEHNR, CDR2 FQNEAQ (reference sequence). The CDR3 length is 16 residues. Trimming left V 0 bases short and J 3 bases short, with 15 bases between. People who had autoimmune disease history or systemic immunosuppression were excluded. The sample holds one count of this clone. No antigen is known for it. The sequence was obtained from an adult with an advanced solid tumor such as melanoma, head and neck, liver or kidney cancer. This specimen was CD4+ or CD8+ T cells sorted from blood, taken in a trial of the OX40 agonist ivuxolimab. This sequence joins TRBV7-9 and TRBJ2-7; perhaps D is TRBD1 or TRBD2 (5 bases each). Here the CDR3 reads CASSLAGDGLHYEQYF. The CDR3 nucleotides are TGTGCCAGCAGCTTAGCTGGGGACGGACTTCACTACGAGCAGTACTTC.